Presented here are 8 T cell receptor beta chains from one specimen sequenced in a study of control samples from healthy donors and cancer patients (dated by TCRdb to the early 2020s). Library preparation employed the immunoSEQ multiplex PCR assay. TCRdb provides this immuneACCESS table in a form limited to in-frame rearrangements. Some clones are lacking; in checked studies, under half of them reflect an unresolved V gene, and why the rest are absent is not known. In this sample the table shows 85,000 to 95,000 clones, 91% of which occur a single time. The ten largest clones capture roughly 0.92% of the sample. Sample: blood. All receptors come from a woman between 25 and 40 years old in good health.

The V and J genes are TRBV10-3 and TRBJ2-7; D unresolved. CDR3 length: 14 residues. Germline CDR1 reads ENHRY; CDR2 reads SYGVKD. The V and J ends lost 3 bases and 3 bases respectively, with 12 bases between them. CDR3 sequence: CAISDPGSGYEQYF. The CDR3 bases are TGTGCCATCAGTGATCCAGGATCGGGCTACGAGCAGTACTTC.

V usage is TRBV2 and J usage is TRBJ1-1; D unclear. The CDR3 is 14 residues long. V lost 4 bases, J lost 1 base, and 10 bases lay in between. Per the germline V gene, CDR1 is SNHLY and CDR2 is FYNNEI. For the CDR3, the DNA is TGTGCCAGCAGTGCCCCGAAGGGGAACACTGAAGCTTTCTTT. Translating it yields CASSAPKGNTEAFF.

This chain joins TRBV7-2 and TRBJ2-3; D not resolved. CDR1 is SGHTA, CDR2 FQGNSA, per germline. The CDR3 covers 13 residues. The V end lost 8 bases, the J end lost 6 bases, and 15 bases lay between the germline ends. Written as DNA, the CDR3 is TGTGCCAGCGGGCCCGGGTCTATGGATACGCAGTATTTT. Its translation is CASGPGSMDTQYF.

The chain joins TRBV28 to TRBJ1-2, with D possibly matching TRBD1 (5 bases). The CDR3 runs 15 residues. The V gene's germline CDR1 is MDHEN and CDR2 SYDVKM. V was pared by 6 bases and J by 0 bases, with 14 bases between. The CDR3 DNA is TGTGCCAGCAGCAACCGCCAGGGACCTAACTATGGCTACACCTTC. Translation: CASSNRQGPNYGYTF.

The J gene is TRBJ1-2, the V gene TRBV5-1; 9 nucleotides agree with TRBD1. After removal of 2 bases from V and 0 bases from J, the junction contained 2 bases not matched to a gene. CDR1 SGHRS and CDR2 YFSETQ come from the germline V gene. This CDR3 comprises 15 residues. The CDR3 bases are TGCGCCAGCAGCTTAGGACAGGGGTCTAACTATGGCTACACCTTC. Translated, it gives CASSLGQGSNYGYTF.

This clone was detected only a few times. The J gene is TRBJ1-1, the V gene TRBV3-1 (or the pseudogene TRBV3-2); D might be TRBD1 (5 bases). In germline, CDR1 is LGHDT, CDR2 YNNKEL (reference sequence). The CDR3 spans 17 residues. The V and J ends lost 0 bases and 5 bases respectively, with 19 bases between them. CDR3 nucleotide sequence: TGTGCCAGCAGCCAAGAATGGCGGTCAGGGCCGAGGACTGAAGCTTTCTTT. Translating gives CASSQEWRSGPRTEAFF.

The chain uses TRBV10-2 and TRBJ1-1; a weak D match, TRBD1 (6 bases). Germline loops: CDR1 WSHSY, CDR2 SAAADI. The V end lost 6 bases, the J end lost 1 base, and 18 bases lay between the germline ends. This CDR3 region has 16 residues. CDR3 sequence (DNA): TGCGCCAGCAGAAACTTTCTAGGGGGGGGGAACACTGAAGCTTTCTTT. As protein: CASRNFLGGGNTEAFF.

The chain links TRBV7-9 to TRBJ2-7; 9 nucleotides align to TRBD1. With V trimmed by 5 bases and J by 6 bases, 14 bases remained unmatched. The germline V gene encodes CDR1 SEHNR and CDR2 FQNEAQ (reference sequence). There are 16 residues in the CDR3. CDR3 sequence: CASSLGQGRYFLEQYF. The CDR3 DNA is TGTGCCAGCAGCCTCGGACAGGGGCGGTATTTCCTCGAGCAGTACTTC.